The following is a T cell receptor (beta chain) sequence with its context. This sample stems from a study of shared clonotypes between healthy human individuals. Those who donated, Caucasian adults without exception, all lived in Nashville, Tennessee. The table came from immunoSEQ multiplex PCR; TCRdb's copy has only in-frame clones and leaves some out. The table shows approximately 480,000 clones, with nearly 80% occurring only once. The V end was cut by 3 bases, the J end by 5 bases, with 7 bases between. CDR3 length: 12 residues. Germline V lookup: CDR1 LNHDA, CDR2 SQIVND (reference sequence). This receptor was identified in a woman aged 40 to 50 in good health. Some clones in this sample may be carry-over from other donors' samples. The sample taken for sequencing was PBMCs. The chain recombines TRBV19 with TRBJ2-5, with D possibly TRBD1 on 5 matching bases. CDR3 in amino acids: CASSIKGETQYF. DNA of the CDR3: TGTGCCAGTAGTATTAAGGGGGAGACCCAGTACTTC.